Listed below are T cell receptor beta chains from one sample, sequenced in a study of T cells after posttransplantation cyclophosphamide. Data came from immunoSEQ multiplex PCR; TCRdb stores just in-frame clones and leaves some out. The table has tens of thousands of clones, roughly 82% seen once. Source material: PBMCs. These receptors originate from a woman in her fifties or sixties with a blood cancer, CMV-positive, and with a related stem cell donor. The CDR3 runs from the conserved cysteine through the conserved F or W. The order of the fields is D gene, clone size, V gene, J gene, CDR3 DNA, CDR3 protein. The D gene is left open where the match is weak. A clone size is listed for some rows: how often the clone was seen (once, few, many), or a class if it is expanded.

.	once	TRBV7-2	TRBJ2-5	TGTGCCAGCAGCTTTAACGGCCAAGAGACCCAGTACTTC	CASSFNGQETQYF
TRBD2	.	TRBV9	TRBJ2-1	TGTGCCAGCAGCCCTGGGGCTAGCGGGTACAATGAGCAGTTCTTC	CASSPGASGYNEQFF
.	.	TRBV25-1	TRBJ1-4	TGTGCCAGCAGTGAATCTGGGGGAGGAGAAAAACTGTTTTTT	CASSESGGGEKLFF
.	.	TRBV4-1	TRBJ2-7	TGCGCCAGCAGCCAAGGACAGGCAACCTACGAGCAGTACTTC	CASSQGQATYEQYF
TRBD1	.	TRBV14	TRBJ2-7	TGTGCCAGCAGCCGCCTTTCGGGACAGAGCTCCTACGAGCAGTACTTC	CASSRLSGQSSYEQYF
TRBD1	.	TRBV2	TRBJ2-5	TGTGCCAGCAGCCGGGACAGGGGAGCGGAGACCCAGTACTTC	CASSRDRGAETQYF
.	.	TRBV6-5	TRBJ2-7	TGTGCCAGCAGGTACCCGTTAAAATACGAGCAGTACTTC	CASRYPLKYEQYF
TRBD1	.	TRBV28	TRBJ2-3	TGTGCCAGCAGCCCACGACAGGGGGGCGGAGATACGCAGTATTTT	CASSPRQGGGDTQYF
.	.	TRBV25-1	TRBJ1-2	TGTGCCAGCAGTTATGGGGGGAATGGCTACACCTTC	CASSYGGNGYTF
.	.	TRBV19	TRBJ1-5	TGTGCCAGTAGTATAGTGCCCACAGGGTATAGCAATCAGCCCCAGCATTTT	CASSIVPTGYSNQPQHF
.	.	TRBV7-9	TRBJ2-3	TGTGCCAGCAGCTTGGGGGACACAATGTTCACAGATACGCAGTATTTT	CASSLGDTMFTDTQYF
TRBD1	once	TRBV18	TRBJ2-1	TGTGCCAGCTCACCACCAGGGGGCTTATACAATGAGCAGTTCTTC	CASSPPGGLYNEQFF
.	.	TRBV6-5	TRBJ1-4	TGTGCCAGCAGTTGGACAGCAACTAATGAAAAACTGTTTTTT	CASSWTATNEKLFF
.	.	TRBV18	TRBJ1-2	TGTGCCAGCTCACCAGCCAGGGGCATGTATGGCTACACCTTC	CASSPARGMYGYTF
TRBD2	.	TRBV11-2	TRBJ2-1	TGTGCCAGCAGCTTAGTACTTACTAGCGGGGCTTACAATGAGCAGTTCTTC	CASSLVLTSGAYNEQFF
TRBD2	once	TRBV27	TRBJ2-3	TGTGCCAGCAGTCTCTCCGGGCTAGCGGGAAGAATAGATACGCAGTATTTT	CASSLSGLAGRIDTQYF
TRBD1	.	TRBV18	TRBJ1-2	TGTGCCAGCTCACACGGACAGGGTGGCTACACCTTC	CASSHGQGGYTF
TRBD2	.	TRBV10-2	TRBJ2-3	TGCGCCAGCAGTGTCCCGGGACTAGCGGGAGGGCGGACAGATACGCAGTATTTT	CASSVPGLAGGRTDTQYF
.	.	TRBV9	TRBJ2-3	TGTGCCAGCAGCGTGGAGGGAAACGGGGCGGGCACAGATACGCAGTATTTT	CASSVEGNGAGTDTQYF
TRBD1	.	TRBV7-3	TRBJ2-7	TGTGCCAGCAGCTTAGGGACAGAATACGAGCAGTACTTC	CASSLGTEYEQYF
.	.	TRBV30	TRBJ1-2	TGTGCCTGGAGGCCCGACAGCTATGGCTACACCTTC	CAWRPDSYGYTF
.	.	TRBV23-1	TRBJ2-5	TGCGCCAGCAGTAAGGGGCCGGAGACCCAGTACTTC	CASSKGPETQYF